This T cell receptor (beta chain) was sequenced for a study of cytomegalovirus exposure and HLA in healthy donors. Comments on this clone: Its antigen is still unknown.

General study points: Cytomegalovirus-associated status was assigned to 164 TCR beta chains.

Sequencing was performed with immunoSEQ multiplex PCR; in TCRdb, only in-frame clones are kept and a portion is missing. The sample includes 45,000 or so clones, 80% to 95% of them seen just once. Germline V gene sequence: CDR1 SNHLY, CDR2 FYNNEI. The CDR3 has 14 residues. Deletions cut 6 bases from V and 5 bases from J, with 15 bases between. This chain uses TRBV2 with TRBJ2-3; D possibly corresponds to TRBD2 (6 bases). The origin of this receptor is a woman aged 18-30 years in good health and CMV-seronegative. Sequencing used PBMCs. CDR3 sequence: CASRVGGTQDTQYF. CDR3 in DNA: TGTGCCAGCAGGGTCGGGGGTACGCAAGATACGCAGTATTTT.